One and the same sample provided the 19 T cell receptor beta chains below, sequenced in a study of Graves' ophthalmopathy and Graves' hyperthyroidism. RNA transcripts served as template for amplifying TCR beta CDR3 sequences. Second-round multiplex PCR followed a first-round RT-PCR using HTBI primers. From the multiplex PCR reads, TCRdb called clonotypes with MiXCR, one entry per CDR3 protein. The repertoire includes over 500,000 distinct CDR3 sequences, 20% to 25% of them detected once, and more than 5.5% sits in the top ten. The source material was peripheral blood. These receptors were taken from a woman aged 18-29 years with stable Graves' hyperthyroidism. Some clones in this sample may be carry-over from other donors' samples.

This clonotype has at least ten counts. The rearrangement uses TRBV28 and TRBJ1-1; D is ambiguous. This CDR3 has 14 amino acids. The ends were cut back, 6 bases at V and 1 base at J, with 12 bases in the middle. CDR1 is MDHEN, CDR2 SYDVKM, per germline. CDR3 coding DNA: TGTGCCAGCAGCCCGTACAAGGGGAACACTGAAGCTTTCTTT. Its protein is CASSPYKGNTEAFF.

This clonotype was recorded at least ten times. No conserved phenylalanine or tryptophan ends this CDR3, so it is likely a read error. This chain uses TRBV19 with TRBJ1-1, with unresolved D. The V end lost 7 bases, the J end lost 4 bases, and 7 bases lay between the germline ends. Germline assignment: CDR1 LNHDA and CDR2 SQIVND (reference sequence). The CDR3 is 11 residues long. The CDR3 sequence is CASKFGTEAFL. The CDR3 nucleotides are TGTGCCAGTAAGTTCGGCACTGAAGCTTTCCTT.

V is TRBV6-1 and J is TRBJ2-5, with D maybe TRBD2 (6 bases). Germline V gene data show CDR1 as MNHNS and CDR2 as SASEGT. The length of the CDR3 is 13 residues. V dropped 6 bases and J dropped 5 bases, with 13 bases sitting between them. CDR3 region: CASSDTSLETQYF. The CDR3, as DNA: TGTGCCAGCAGCGATACTAGCCTGGAGACCCAGTACTTC.

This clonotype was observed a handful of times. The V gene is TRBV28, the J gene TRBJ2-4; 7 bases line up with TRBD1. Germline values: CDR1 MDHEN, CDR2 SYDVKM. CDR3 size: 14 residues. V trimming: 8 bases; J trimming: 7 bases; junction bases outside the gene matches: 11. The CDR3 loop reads CASARQGLGNIQYF. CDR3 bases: TGTGCCAGCGCCAGACAGGGTTTAGGGAACATTCAGTACTTC.

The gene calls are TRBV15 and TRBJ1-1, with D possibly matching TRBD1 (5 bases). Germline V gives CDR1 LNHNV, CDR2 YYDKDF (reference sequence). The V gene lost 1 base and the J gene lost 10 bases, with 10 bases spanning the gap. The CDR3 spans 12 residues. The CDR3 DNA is TGTGCCACCAGCAGAGCCAGGGCGGGAGCTTTCTTT. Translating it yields CATSRARAGAFF.

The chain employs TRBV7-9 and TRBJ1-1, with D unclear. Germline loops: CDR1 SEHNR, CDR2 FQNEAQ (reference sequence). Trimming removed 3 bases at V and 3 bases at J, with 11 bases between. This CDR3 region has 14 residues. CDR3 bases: TGTGCCAGCAGCTTGTGGGCCGGTGACACTGAAGCTTTCTTT. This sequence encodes CASSLWAGDTEAFF.

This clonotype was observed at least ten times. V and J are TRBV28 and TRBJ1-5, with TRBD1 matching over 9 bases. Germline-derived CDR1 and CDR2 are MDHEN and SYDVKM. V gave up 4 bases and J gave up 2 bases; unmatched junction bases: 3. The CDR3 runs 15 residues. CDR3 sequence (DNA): TGTGCCAGCAGTTGGACAGGGGTAGGCAATCAGCCCCAGCATTTT. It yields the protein CASSWTGVGNQPQHF.

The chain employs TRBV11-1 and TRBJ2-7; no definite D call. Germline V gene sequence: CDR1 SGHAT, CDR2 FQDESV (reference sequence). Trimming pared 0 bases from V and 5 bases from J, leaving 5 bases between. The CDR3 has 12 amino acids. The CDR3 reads CASSLAMDEQYF. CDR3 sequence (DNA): TGTGCCAGCAGCTTAGCGATGGACGAGCAGTACTTC. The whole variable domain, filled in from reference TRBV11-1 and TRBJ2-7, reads EAEVAQSPRYKITEKSQAVAFWCDPISGHATLYWYRQILGQGPELLVQFQDESVVDDSQLPKDRFSAERLKGVDSTLKIQPAELGDSAMYLCASSLAMDEQYFGPGTRLTVT.

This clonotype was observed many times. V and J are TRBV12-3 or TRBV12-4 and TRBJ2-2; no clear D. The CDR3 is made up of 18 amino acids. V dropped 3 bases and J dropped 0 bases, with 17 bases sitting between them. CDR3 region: CASSFPRRQISNTGELFF. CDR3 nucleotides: TGTGCCAGCAGTTTCCCTCGTCGGCAAATTTCGAACACCGGGGAGCTGTTTTTT.

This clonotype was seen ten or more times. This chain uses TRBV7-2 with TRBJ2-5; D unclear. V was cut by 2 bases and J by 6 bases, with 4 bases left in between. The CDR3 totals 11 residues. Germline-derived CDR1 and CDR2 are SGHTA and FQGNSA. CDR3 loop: CASSLIQTQYF. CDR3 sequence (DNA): TGTGCCAGCAGCTTAATACAGACCCAGTACTTC.

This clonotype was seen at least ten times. The CDR3 sequence: CASSPRLAGEAYEQYF. The CDR3, as DNA: TGTGCCAGCAGTCCCCGATTAGCGGGAGAAGCCTACGAGCAGTACTTC. V is TRBV6-2 or TRBV6-3 and J is TRBJ2-7, with 9 bases matching TRBD2. The ends lost 5 bases at V and 2 bases at J; junction bases unmatched: 10. The CDR3 totals 16 residues. Germline CDR1 and CDR2: MNHEY and SVGEGT.

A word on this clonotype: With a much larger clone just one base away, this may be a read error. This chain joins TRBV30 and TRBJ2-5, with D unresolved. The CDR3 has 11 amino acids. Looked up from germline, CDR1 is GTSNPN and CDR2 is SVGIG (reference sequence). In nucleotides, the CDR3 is TGTGCCTGGAGCGCCAGAGAGACCAAGTACTTC. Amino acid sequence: CAWSARETKYF.

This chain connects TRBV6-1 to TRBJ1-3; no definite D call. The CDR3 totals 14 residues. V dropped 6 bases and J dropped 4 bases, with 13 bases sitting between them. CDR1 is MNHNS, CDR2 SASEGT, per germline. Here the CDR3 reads CASRETHGGNTIYF. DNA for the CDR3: TGTGCCAGCAGGGAGACACATGGGGGAAACACCATATATTTT.

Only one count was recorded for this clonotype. CDR3 protein: CASSLALLGTDGNQPQHF. The DNA of the CDR3 is TGTGCCAGCAGTTTAGCCCTCCTAGGGACAGATGGGAATCAGCCCCAGCATTTT. The J gene is TRBJ1-5, the V gene TRBV12-3 or TRBV12-4, with 7 bases aligning to TRBD1. The CDR3 contains 18 residues. V shed 0 bases and J 4 bases; nucleotides not matched to a gene: 12.

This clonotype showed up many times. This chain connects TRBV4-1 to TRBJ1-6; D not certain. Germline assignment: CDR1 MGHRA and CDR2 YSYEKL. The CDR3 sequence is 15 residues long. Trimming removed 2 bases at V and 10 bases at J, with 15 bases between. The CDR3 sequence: CASSQLGGVRSPLHF. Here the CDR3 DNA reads TGCGCCAGCAGCCAATTGGGTGGGGTAAGGTCACCCCTCCACTTT.

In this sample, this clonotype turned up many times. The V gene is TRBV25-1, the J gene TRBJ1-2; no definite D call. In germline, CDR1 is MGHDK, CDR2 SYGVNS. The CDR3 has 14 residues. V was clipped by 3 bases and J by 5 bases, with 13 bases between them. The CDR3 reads CASSDVGLGYGYTF. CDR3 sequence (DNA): TGTGCCAGCAGTGATGTAGGGTTGGGGTATGGCTACACCTTC.

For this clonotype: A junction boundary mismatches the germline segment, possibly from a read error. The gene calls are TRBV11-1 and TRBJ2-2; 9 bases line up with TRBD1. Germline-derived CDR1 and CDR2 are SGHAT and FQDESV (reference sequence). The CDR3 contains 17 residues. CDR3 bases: TGTGCCAACAGCTTATCTTACAGGGGGCCGAATACCGGGGAGCTGTTTTTT. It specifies CANSLSYRGPNTGELFF.

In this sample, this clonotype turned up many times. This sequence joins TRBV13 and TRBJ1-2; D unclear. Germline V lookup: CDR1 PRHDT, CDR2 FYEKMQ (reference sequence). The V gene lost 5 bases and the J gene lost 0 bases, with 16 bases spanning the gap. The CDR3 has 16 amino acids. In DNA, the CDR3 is TGTGCCAGCAGCCGGACTGACTCCGGGCCTAACTATGGCTACACCTTC. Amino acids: CASSRTDSGPNYGYTF. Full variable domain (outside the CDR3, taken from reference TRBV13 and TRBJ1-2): AAGVIQSPRHLIKEKRETATLKCYPIPRHDTVYWYQQGPGQDPQFLISFYEKMQSDKGSIPDRFSAQQFSDYHSELNMSSLELGDSALYFCASSRTDSGPNYGYTFGSGTRLTVV.

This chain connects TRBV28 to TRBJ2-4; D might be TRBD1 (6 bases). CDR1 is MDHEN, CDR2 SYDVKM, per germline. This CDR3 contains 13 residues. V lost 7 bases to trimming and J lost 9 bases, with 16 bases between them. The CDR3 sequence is CASTEGGGSIQYF. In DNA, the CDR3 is TGTGCCAGCACCGAAGGGGGTGGGAGCATTCAGTACTTC.